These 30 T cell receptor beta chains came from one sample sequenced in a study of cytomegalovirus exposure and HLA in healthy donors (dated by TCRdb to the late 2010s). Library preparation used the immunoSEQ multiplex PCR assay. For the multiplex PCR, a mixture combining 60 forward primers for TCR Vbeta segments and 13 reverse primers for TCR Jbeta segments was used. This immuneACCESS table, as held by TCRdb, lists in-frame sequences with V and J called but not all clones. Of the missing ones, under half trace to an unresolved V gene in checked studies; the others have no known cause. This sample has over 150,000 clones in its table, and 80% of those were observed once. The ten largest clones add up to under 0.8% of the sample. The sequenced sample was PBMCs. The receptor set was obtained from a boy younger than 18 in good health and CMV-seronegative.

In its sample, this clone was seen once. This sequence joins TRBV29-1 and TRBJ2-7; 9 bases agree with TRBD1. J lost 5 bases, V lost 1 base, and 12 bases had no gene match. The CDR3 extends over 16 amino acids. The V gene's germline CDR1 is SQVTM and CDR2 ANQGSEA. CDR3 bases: TGCAGCGTTGAAGGATTGGACAGGGGTTCTCCAAACGAGCAGTACTTC. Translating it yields CSVEGLDRGSPNEQYF.

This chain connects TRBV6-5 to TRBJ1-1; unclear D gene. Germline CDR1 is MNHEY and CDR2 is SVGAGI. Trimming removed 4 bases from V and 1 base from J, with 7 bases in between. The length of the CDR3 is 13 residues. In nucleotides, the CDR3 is TGTGCCAGCAGTTCGCGGGGGAACACTGAAGCTTTCTTT. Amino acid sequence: CASSSRGNTEAFF.

CDR3 nucleotide sequence: TGTGCCAGCAGCCAAGTAACCGACAACTACGAGCAGTACTTC. Translating gives CASSQVTDNYEQYF. The J gene is TRBJ2-7, the V gene TRBV4-2; the D is unclear. This CDR3 is built from 14 residues. V lost 1 base and J lost 3, with 10 bases in between. The germline V gene encodes CDR1 LGHNA and CDR2 YNFKEQ.

CDR3 nucleotides: TGTGCCAGCAGCCCGAACAGGGGGCCGGAACCTAATGAAAAACTGTTTTTT. Residues: CASSPNRGPEPNEKLFF. V is TRBV7-8 and J is TRBJ1-4, with 9 bases that match TRBD1. V dropped 5 bases and J dropped 3; count of bases not matched to a gene: 10. In germline, CDR1 is SGHVS, CDR2 FQNEAQ. The CDR3 covers 17 residues.

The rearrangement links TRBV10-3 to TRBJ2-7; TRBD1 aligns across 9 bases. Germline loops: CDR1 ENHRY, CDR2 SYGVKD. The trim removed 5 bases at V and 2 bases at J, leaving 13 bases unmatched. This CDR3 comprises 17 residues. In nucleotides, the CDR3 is TGTGCCATCAGTCAGGGAACTGGGACAGGGAGGACCTACGAGCAGTACTTC. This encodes CAISQGTGTGRTYEQYF.

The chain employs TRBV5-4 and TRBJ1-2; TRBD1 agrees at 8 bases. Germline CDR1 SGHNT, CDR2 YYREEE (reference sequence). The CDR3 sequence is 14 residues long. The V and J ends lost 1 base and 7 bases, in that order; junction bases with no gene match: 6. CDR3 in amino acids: CASSLRQGPSGYTF. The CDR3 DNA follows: TGTGCCAGCAGCTTGAGACAGGGGCCATCTGGCTACACCTTC.

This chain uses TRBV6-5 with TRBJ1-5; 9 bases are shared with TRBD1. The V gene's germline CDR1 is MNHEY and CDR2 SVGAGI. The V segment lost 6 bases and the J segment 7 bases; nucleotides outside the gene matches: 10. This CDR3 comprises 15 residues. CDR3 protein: CASRPAGTGWQPQHF. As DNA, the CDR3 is TGTGCCAGCAGACCCGCCGGGACAGGGTGGCAGCCCCAGCATTTT.

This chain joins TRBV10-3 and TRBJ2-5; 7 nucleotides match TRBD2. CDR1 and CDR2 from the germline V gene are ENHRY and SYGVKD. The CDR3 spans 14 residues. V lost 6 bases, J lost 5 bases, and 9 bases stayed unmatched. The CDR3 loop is CAISQGEGQETQYF. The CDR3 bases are TGTGCCATCAGCCAAGGGGAGGGCCAGGAGACCCAGTACTTC.

CDR3 sequence reads: CASSSGGLGNEQFF. In nucleotides, the CDR3 is TGCGCCAGCAGCTCAGGGGGACTTGGGAATGAGCAGTTCTTC. The genes are TRBV10-1 and TRBJ2-1, with a tentative D call TRBD1 (7 bases). From germline, CDR1 is WNHNN and CDR2 SYGVQD (reference sequence). The CDR3 totals 14 residues. V lost 6 bases, J lost 7 bases, and 16 bases lay in between.

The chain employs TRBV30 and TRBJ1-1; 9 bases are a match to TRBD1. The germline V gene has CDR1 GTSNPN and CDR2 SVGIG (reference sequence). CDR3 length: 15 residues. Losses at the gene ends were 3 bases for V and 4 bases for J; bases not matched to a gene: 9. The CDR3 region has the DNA TGTGCCTGGAGCGACCGGGACAGGGCCCTCACTGAAGCTTTCTTT. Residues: CAWSDRDRALTEAFF.

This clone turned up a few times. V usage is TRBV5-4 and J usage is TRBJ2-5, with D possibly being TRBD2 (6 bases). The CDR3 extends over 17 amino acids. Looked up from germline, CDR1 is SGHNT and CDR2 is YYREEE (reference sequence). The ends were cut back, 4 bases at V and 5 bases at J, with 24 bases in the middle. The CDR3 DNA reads TGTGCCAGCAGCACTGGACCTAGTGTCGGGGGTTGGGAGACCCAGTACTTC. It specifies CASSTGPSVGGWETQYF.

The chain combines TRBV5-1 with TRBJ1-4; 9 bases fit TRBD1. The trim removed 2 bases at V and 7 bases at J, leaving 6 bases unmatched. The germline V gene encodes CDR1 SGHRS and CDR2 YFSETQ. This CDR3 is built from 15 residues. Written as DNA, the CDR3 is TGCGCCAGCAGCTTACCGGGACAGGGAGGTGAAAAACTGTTTTTT. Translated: CASSLPGQGGEKLFF.

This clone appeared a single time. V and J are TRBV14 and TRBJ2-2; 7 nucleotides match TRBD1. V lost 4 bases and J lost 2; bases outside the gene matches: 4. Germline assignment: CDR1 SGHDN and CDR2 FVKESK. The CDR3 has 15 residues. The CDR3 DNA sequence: TGTGCCAGCAGCCGAGGACAGGTTAACACCGGGGAGCTGTTTTTT. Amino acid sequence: CASSRGQVNTGELFF.

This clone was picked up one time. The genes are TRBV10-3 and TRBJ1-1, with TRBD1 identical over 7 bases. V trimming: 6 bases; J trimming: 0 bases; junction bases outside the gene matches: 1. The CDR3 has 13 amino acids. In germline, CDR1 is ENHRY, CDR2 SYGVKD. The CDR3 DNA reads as TGTGCCATCAGAGGACAGGTGAACACTGAAGCTTTCTTT. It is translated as CAIRGQVNTEAFF.

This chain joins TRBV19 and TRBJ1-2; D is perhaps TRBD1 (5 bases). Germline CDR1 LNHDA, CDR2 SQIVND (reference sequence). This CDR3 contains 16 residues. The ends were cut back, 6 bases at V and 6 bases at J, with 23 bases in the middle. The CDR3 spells CASRVGRSSTGDGYTF. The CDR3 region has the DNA TGTGCCAGTAGGGTGGGGCGGTCCTCTACTGGAGATGGCTACACCTTC.

CDR3 sequence (DNA): TGTGCCTGGAGTGTAGGGAGTCAAGGTAGTCAGCCCCAGCATTTT. Translation gives CAWSVGSQGSQPQHF. The V gene is TRBV30, the J gene TRBJ1-5; no firm D call. Per the germline V gene, CDR1 is GTSNPN and CDR2 is SVGIG (reference sequence). The CDR3 loop spans 15 amino acids. V gave up 0 bases and J gave up 6 bases, with 15 bases separating them.

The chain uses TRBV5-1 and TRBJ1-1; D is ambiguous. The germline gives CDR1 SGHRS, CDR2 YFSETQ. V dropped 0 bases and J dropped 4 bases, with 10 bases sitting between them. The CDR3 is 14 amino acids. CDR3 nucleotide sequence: TGCGCCAGCAGCTTGGGGTTAGTTCGCACTGAAGCTTTCTTT. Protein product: CASSLGLVRTEAFF.

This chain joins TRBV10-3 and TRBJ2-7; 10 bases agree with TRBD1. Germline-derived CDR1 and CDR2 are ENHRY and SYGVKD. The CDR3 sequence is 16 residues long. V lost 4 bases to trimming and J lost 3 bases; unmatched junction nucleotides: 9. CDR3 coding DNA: TGTGCCATCAGTGGCCGATGGGACAGGGGTGGCTACGAGCAGTACTTC. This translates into CAISGRWDRGGYEQYF.

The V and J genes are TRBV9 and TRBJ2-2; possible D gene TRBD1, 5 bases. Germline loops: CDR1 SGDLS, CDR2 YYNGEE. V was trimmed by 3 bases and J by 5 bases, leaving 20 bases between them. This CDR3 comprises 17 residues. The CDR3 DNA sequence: TGTGCCAGCAGCGCCCCCGGTGGGCAGGGTCATACCGGGGAGCTGTTTTTT. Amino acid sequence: CASSAPGGQGHTGELFF. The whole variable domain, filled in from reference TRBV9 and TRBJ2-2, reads DSGVTQTPKHLITATGQRVTLRCSPRSGDLSVYWYQQSLDQGLQFLIQYYNGEERAKGNILERFSAQQFPDLHSELNLSSLELGDSALYFCASSAPGGQGHTGELFFGEGSRLTVL.

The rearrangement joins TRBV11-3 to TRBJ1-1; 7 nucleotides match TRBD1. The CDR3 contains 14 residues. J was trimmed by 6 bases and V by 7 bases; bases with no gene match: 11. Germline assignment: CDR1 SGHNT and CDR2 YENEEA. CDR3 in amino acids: CASTITGAVPEAFF. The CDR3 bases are TGTGCCAGCACCATTACAGGGGCTGTCCCTGAAGCTTTCTTT. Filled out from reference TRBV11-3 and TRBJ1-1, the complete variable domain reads EAGVVQSPRYKIIEKKQPVAFWCNPISGHNTLYWYLQNLGQGPELLIRYENEEAVDDSQLPKDRFSAERLKGVDSTLKIQPAELGDSAVYLCASTITGAVPEAFFGQGTRLTVV.

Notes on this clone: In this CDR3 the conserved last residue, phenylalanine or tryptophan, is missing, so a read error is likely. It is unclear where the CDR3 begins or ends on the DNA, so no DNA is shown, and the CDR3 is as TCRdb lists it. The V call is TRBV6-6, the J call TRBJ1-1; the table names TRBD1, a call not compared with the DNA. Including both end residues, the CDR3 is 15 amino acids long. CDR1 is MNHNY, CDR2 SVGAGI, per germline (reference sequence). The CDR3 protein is CASSYSVGGNTEASV.

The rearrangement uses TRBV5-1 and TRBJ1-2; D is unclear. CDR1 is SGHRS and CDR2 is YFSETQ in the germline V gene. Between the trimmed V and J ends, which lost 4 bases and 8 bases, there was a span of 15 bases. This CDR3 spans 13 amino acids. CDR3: CASSPRGARGYTF. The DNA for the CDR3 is TGCGCCAGCAGCCCCCGGGGAGCAAGGGGCTACACCTTC. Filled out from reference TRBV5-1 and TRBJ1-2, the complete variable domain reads KAGVTQTPRYLIKTRGQQVTLSCSPISGHRSVSWYQQTPGQGLQFLFEYFSETQRNKGNFPGRFSGRQFSNSRSEMNVSTLELGDSALYLCASSPRGARGYTFGSGTRLTVV.

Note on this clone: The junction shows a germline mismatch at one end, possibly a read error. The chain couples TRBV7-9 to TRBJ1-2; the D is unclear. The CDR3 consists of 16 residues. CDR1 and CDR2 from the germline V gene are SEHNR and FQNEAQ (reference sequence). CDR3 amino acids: CSSSFPSRPPPGGYTF. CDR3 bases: TGTTCCAGCAGCTTTCCCAGCAGGCCCCCCCCTGGCGGCTACACCTTC.

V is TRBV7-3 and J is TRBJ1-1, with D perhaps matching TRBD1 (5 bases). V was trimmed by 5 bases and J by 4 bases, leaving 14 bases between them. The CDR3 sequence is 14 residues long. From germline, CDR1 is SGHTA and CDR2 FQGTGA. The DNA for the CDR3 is TGTGCCAGCAGCCCCGTGGGGGGTGGCACTGAAGCTTTCTTT. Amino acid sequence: CASSPVGGGTEAFF.

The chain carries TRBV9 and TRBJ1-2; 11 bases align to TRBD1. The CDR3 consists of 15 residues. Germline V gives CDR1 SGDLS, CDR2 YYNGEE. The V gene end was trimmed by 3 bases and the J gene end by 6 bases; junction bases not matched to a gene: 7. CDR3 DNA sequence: TGTGCCAGCAGCGCCGGGACAGGGGGGCCTAATGGCTACACCTTC. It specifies CASSAGTGGPNGYTF.

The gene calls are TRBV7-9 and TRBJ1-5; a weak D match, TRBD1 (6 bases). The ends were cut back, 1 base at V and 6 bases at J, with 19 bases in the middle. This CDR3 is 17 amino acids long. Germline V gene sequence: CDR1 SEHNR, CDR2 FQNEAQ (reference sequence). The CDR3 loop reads CASSLVGGDGASQPQHF. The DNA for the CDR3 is TGTGCCAGCAGCTTAGTAGGGGGGGATGGGGCAAGTCAGCCCCAGCATTTT.

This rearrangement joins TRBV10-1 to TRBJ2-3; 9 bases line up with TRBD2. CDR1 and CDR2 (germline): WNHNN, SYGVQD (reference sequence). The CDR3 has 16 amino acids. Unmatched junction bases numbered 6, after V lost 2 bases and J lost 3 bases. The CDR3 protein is CASSEAGGLSTDTQYF. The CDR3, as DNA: TGCGCCAGCAGTGAGGCGGGGGGGCTAAGTACAGATACGCAGTATTTT.

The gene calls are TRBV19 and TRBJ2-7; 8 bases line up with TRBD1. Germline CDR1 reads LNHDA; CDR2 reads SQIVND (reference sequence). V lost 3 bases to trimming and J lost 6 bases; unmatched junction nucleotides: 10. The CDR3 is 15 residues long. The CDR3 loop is CASSMYRGLGAEQYF. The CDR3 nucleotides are TGTGCCAGTAGTATGTACAGGGGGTTGGGTGCCGAGCAGTACTTC.

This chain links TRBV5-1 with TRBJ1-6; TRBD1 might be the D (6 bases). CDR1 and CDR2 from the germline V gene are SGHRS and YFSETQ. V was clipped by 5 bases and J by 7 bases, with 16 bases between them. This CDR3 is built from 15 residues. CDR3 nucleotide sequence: TGCGCCAGCAGGTGGAGCGGGGGCGACAATTCACCCCTCCACTTT. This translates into CASRWSGGDNSPLHF.

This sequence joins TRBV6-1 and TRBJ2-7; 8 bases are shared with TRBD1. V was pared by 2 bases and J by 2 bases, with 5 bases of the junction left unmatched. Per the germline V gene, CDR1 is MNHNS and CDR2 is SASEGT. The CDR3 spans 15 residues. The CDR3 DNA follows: TGTGCCAGCAGTGAATGGGTCAGGGGGCCCTACGAGCAGTACTTC. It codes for CASSEWVRGPYEQYF.